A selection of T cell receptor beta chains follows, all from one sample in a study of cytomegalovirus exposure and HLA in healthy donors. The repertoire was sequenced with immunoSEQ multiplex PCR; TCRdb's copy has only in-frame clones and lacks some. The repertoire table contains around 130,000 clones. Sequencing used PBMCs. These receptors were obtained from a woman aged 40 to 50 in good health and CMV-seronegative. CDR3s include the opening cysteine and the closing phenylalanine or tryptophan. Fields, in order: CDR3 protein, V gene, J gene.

CASSPPAQAETQYF	TRBV7-2	TRBJ2-5
CASSWFGTDNEKLFF	TRBV6-5	TRBJ1-4
CASSDRNTEAFF	TRBV19	TRBJ1-1
CASSLSARPTTNEKLFF	TRBV13	TRBJ1-4
CASSLRHTQYF	TRBV7-2	TRBJ2-5
CASSAVVGVGGYTF	TRBV9	TRBJ1-2
CASSLGAGGALNTEAFF	TRBV7-8	TRBJ1-1
CAISESVTGRNTEAFF	TRBV10-3	TRBJ1-1
CASSRGYQETQYF	TRBV2	TRBJ2-5
CASSIRQGSSNQPQHF	TRBV19	TRBJ1-5
CASNGQGLLTDTQYF	TRBV10-2	TRBJ2-3
CASSFSKDGHSPLHF	TRBV5-1	TRBJ1-6
CASSEAGTGFSPLHF	TRBV5-1	TRBJ1-6
CASSPRVVNTEAFF	TRBV11-2	TRBJ1-1
CASSLVRTGELFF	TRBV7-3	TRBJ2-2
CASSATGVSNEKLFF	TRBV7-7	TRBJ1-4
CASRQGLNTEAFF	TRBV2	TRBJ1-1
CASSGDRVSGNTIYF	TRBV7-8	TRBJ1-3
CASSFAPGVGSNQPQHF	TRBV7-2	TRBJ1-5
CATRANTEAFF	TRBV15	TRBJ1-1
CSVNRPGAMNTEAFF	TRBV29-1	TRBJ1-1
CAISKQRGVRGARDGYTF	TRBV10-3	TRBJ1-2
CASSLVDRSSGNTIYF	TRBV7-2	TRBJ1-3
CASSEPGVNEKLFF	TRBV5-1	TRBJ1-4